This TCR beta chain was recovered during a study of Ad26.COV2.S vaccination and SARS-CoV-2 variants. Overall study: A participant enrolled in the COV1001 Ad26.COV2.S trial arm provided the sample. Study outcomes and limitations: Marked by substantial breadth, spike-specific CD8+ and CD4+ T cell responses were reportedly seen after vaccination.

Method: immunoSEQ multiplex PCR; TCRdb's copy keeps in-frame clones and lacks some. The table includes about 410,000 clones, roughly 90% detected once. The sample's treatment: some 19 received Ad26.COV2.S at low or high dose, single or two shots; about 5 received placebo; per-sample allocation not given. Sampling was performed 63 days after the first vaccine or placebo injection. J was trimmed by 4 bases and V by 6 bases; bases with no gene match: 12. This CDR3 is 15 amino acids long. Germline lookup yields CDR1 WNHNN and CDR2 SYGVQD (reference sequence). Of note for this clone: The antigen is not known.

This sequence was found in a person between 18 and 65 years old who received the Ad26.COV2.S COVID-19 vaccine or a placebo. This chain uses TRBV10-1 with TRBJ2-7; 7 bases agree with TRBD1. This specimen was peripheral blood, taken in a trial of Ad26.COV2.S vaccine versus placebo. CDR3 protein: CASRRTGDGWYEQYF. As DNA, the CDR3 is TGCGCCAGCAGACGAACAGGGGATGGGTGGTACGAGCAGTACTTC.